This T cell receptor (beta chain) is from a study of shared clonotypes between healthy human individuals. This clone was picked up one time. The junction differs from germline at one of its ends, possibly a read error. CDR1 is KGHSH, CDR2 LQKENI, per germline. The CDR3 has 16 residues. All donors were healthy HIV-negative adults lacking recent acute infections or vaccinations. TCRdb keeps only in-frame clones here, not all; method: immunoSEQ multiplex PCR. In the table there are 850,000 to 1,100,000 clones, 60% to 85% of which are singletons. The chain links TRBV18 to TRBJ2-2; 11 bases fit TRBD2. The sequenced material came from memory CD4+ T cells from PBMCs. The subset was: CD45RA-negative fraction. The TCR sequence derives from a man aged 18 to 35 in good health. Some clones in this sample may be carry-over from other donors' samples. The CDR3 protein is CASSPPLAGGTRELFF. The CDR3 nucleotides are TGTGCCAGCTCACCACCCCTAGCGGGAGGCACCAGGGAGCTGTTTTTT. The entire variable domain, with the rest obtained from reference TRBV18 and TRBJ2-2, is as follows: NAGVMQNPRHLVRRRGQEARLRCSPMKGHSHVYWYRQLPEEGLKFMVYLQKENIIDESGMPKERFSAEFPKEGPSILRIQQVVRGDSAAYFCASSPPLAGGTRELFFGEGSRLTVL.